A single sample gave rise to the 21 T cell receptor beta chains below, sequenced in a study of blood T cell repertoires in COVID-19. Here immunoSEQ multiplex PCR was the method, and the copy in TCRdb shows in-frame clones only, minus some. Of a few hundred thousand clones listed, more than 75% were seen once; the top ten hold approximately 7.8%. Sequencing was performed on peripheral blood. The source is a woman aged 45-59 years who had recovered from COVID-19.

The gene calls are TRBV19 and TRBJ2-7; 11 nucleotides align to TRBD2. From germline, CDR1 is LNHDA and CDR2 SQIVND (reference sequence). The CDR3 loop spans 14 amino acids. Germline trimming cut 4 bases from V and 2 bases from J; bases unmatched to any gene: 1. The DNA for the CDR3 is TGTGCCAGTAGTAAACTAGCGGGAGCCTACGAGCAGTACTTC. Amino acid sequence: CASSKLAGAYEQYF.

V gene TRBV6-4 combines with J gene TRBJ2-2, with D possibly TRBD2 on 5 matching bases. V dropped 5 bases and J dropped 1 base, with 8 bases sitting between them. This CDR3 has 14 amino acids. Germline loops: CDR1 MRHNA, CDR2 SNTAGT. The CDR3 reads CASSFGENTGELFF. The DNA for the CDR3 is TGTGCCAGCAGTTTCGGGGAGAACACCGGGGAGCTGTTTTTT.

V and J are TRBV4-1 and TRBJ2-5; a possible D gene is TRBD2 (5 bases). The germline V and J ends were trimmed by 4 bases and 5 bases, with 14 bases remaining between them. CDR3 length equals 14 residues. Germline loops: CDR1 MGHRA, CDR2 YSYEKL. The CDR3 coding sequence is TGCGCCAGCAGCCTTAAACTAGGAGCGGAGACCCAGTACTTC. It specifies CASSLKLGAETQYF.

The gene calls are TRBV7-2 and TRBJ1-4; 7 positions match TRBD1. The CDR3 is made up of 16 amino acids. V lost 4 bases, J lost 0 bases, and 5 bases stayed unmatched. Germline V CDR1 and CDR2: SGHTA, FQGNSA. CDR3 sequence (DNA): TGTGCCAGCAGCTCCGACAGGGCTGCAACTAATGAAAAACTGTTTTTT. Protein: CASSSDRAATNEKLFF.

V gene TRBV6-5 combines with J gene TRBJ1-6, with D possibly being TRBD1 (6 bases). This CDR3 contains 13 residues. With 5 bases removed from V and 9 bases from J, the gap between germline ends came to 11 bases. The germline V gene has CDR1 MNHEY and CDR2 SVGAGI. Here the CDR3 reads CASSLGHSSPLHF. The CDR3 nucleotides read TGTGCCAGCAGTCTGGGACATTCTTCACCCCTCCACTTT.

This rearrangement joins TRBV4-2 to TRBJ2-2, with D tentatively TRBD1 (6 bases). The CDR3 totals 17 residues. Germline V lookup: CDR1 LGHNA, CDR2 YNFKEQ. The ends were cut back, 1 base at V and 6 bases at J, with 18 bases in the middle. DNA for the CDR3: TGTGCCAGCAGCCAAGGAGGGGGTTCCCCCTATGCCGGGGAGCTGTTTTTT. Amino acids: CASSQGGGSPYAGELFF.

The rearrangement links TRBV7-9 to TRBJ2-7, with a possible D match to TRBD1 (6 bases). CDR3 length equals 14 residues. Germline loops: CDR1 SEHNR, CDR2 FQNEAQ (reference sequence). The V gene lost 5 bases and the J gene lost 1 base, with 12 bases spanning the gap. The CDR3 nucleotides are TGTGCCAGCAGCGTTACCACAGGGTCCTACGAGCAGTACTTC. Encoded protein: CASSVTTGSYEQYF.

The genes are TRBV4-2 and TRBJ1-5, with a tentative D call TRBD1 (6 bases). The CDR3 length is 16 residues. V dropped 1 base and J dropped 2 bases, with 12 bases sitting between them. CDR1 is LGHNA and CDR2 is YNFKEQ in the germline V gene. The CDR3 bases are TGTGCCAGCAGCCAAGGGGGGCTATCTGGCAATCAGCCCCAGCATTTT. Amino acids: CASSQGGLSGNQPQHF.

The chain has TRBV6-2 or TRBV6-3 and TRBJ2-7; D is perhaps TRBD2 (7 bases). Germline-derived CDR1 and CDR2 are MNHEY and SVGEGT. The CDR3 contains 13 residues. Trimming cost V 3 bases and J 3 bases, with 9 bases left between them. The CDR3, as DNA: TGTGCCAGCAGTTATAGGGGGGGCTACGAGCAGTACTTC. Residues: CASSYRGGYEQYF.

V and J are TRBV5-4 and TRBJ2-3; TRBD2 aligns across 13 bases. The CDR3 sequence is 20 residues long. From germline, CDR1 is SGHNT and CDR2 YYREEE (reference sequence). The trim removed 1 base at V and 0 bases at J, leaving 11 bases unmatched. The CDR3 reads CASSLPGLAGSSPSTDTQYF. The CDR3 DNA follows: TGTGCCAGCAGCTTGCCGGGACTAGCGGGGAGCTCCCCTAGCACAGATACGCAGTATTTT.

J is TRBJ1-1 and V is TRBV6-6, with TRBD1 matching 8 bases. The CDR3 has 16 residues. CDR1 and CDR2 (germline): MNHNY, SVGAGI (reference sequence). The ends lost 5 bases at V and 4 bases at J; junction bases unmatched: 12. CDR3 coding DNA: TGTGCCAGCAGTCACGCAGGGGGCGGTTTTTTCACTGAAGCTTTCTTT. It encodes CASSHAGGGFFTEAFF.

The J gene is TRBJ2-7, the V gene TRBV28; weak D call: TRBD1 (6 bases). The V end was cut by 8 bases, the J end by 3 bases, with 14 bases between. Germline V gene sequence: CDR1 MDHEN, CDR2 SYDVKM. CDR3 size: 13 residues. CDR3 residues: CASSYGQYYEQYF. CDR3 sequence (DNA): TGTGCCAGCTCTTATGGACAGTACTACGAGCAGTACTTC. Combining the CDR3 with reference TRBV28 and TRBJ2-7 gives the whole variable domain DVKVTQSSRYLVKRTGEKVFLECVQDMDHENMFWYRQDPGLGLRLIYFSYDVKMKEKGDIPEGYSVSREKKERFSLILESASTNQTSMYLCASSYGQYYEQYFGPGTRLTVT.

The chain is built from TRBV9 and TRBJ2-7, with 8 positions matching TRBD2. The germline CDR1 and CDR2 sequences are SGDLS and YYNGEE. The V and J ends lost 4 bases and 0 bases, in that order; junction bases with no gene match: 9. The CDR3 runs to 16 residues. The CDR3 loop reads CASSLSGGSPSYEQYF. The DNA of the CDR3 is TGTGCCAGCAGCTTAAGCGGGGGTTCCCCCTCCTACGAGCAGTACTTC.

The CDR3 loop is CASSQPGLALFDEQFF. CDR3 nucleotide sequence: TGTGCCAGCAGCCAACCGGGACTAGCGCTTTTCGATGAGCAGTTCTTC. V is TRBV3-1 (or the pseudogene TRBV3-2) and J is TRBJ2-1; 10 bases map to TRBD2. CDR1 and CDR2 from the germline V gene are LGHDT and YNNKEL (reference sequence). Unmatched junction bases numbered 9, after V lost 2 bases and J lost 8 bases. CDR3 length: 16 residues.

The table lists this clone with a few counts. This chain connects TRBV12-3 or TRBV12-4 to TRBJ1-1; D remains unclear. The CDR3 extends over 12 amino acids. Trimming removed 7 bases at V and 0 bases at J, with 6 bases between. For the CDR3, the DNA is TGTGCCAGCAATTACATGAACACTGAAGCTTTCTTT. Its protein is CASNYMNTEAFF.

The rearrangement joins TRBV25-1 to TRBJ2-7; D may be TRBD2 (5 bases). The CDR3 loop spans 14 amino acids. V shed 5 bases and J shed 1 base, with 12 bases lying between them. Germline-derived CDR1 and CDR2 are MGHDK and SYGVNS. This chain's CDR3 is CASSKGLDSYEQYF. Written as DNA, the CDR3 is TGTGCCAGCAGTAAAGGACTCGATTCCTACGAGCAGTACTTC.

The chain has TRBV3-1 (or the pseudogene TRBV3-2) and TRBJ2-3, with D possibly TRBD2 on 5 matching bases. This CDR3 spans 13 amino acids. Germline CDR1 reads LGHDT; CDR2 reads YNNKEL (reference sequence). The V and J ends lost 4 bases and 14 bases respectively, with 19 bases between them. CDR3 amino acids: CASSRLGASPLYF. The CDR3 nucleotides are TGTGCCAGCAGCCGGTTGGGAGCCTCCCCCCTGTATTTT.

A single count supports this clone. The chain carries TRBV5-1 and TRBJ1-3, with 8 bases aligning to TRBD1. V lost 0 bases, J lost 2 bases, and 4 bases stayed unmatched. Germline V gene sequence: CDR1 SGHRS, CDR2 YFSETQ. CDR3 size: 16 residues. The CDR3 DNA reads as TGCGCCAGCAGCTTGGACGGACAGGGTGCTGGAAACACCATATATTTT. Translating gives CASSLDGQGAGNTIYF.

The chain joins TRBV7-3 to TRBJ2-6, with D possibly TRBD1 on 5 matching bases. V was cut by 4 bases and J by 0 bases, with 22 bases left in between. Looked up from germline, CDR1 is SGHTA and CDR2 is FQGTGA. The CDR3 is 20 amino acids. The CDR3 bases are TGTGCCAGCAGCTCCTTTCCATCCGACAGAAGTTACTCTGGGGCCAACGTCCTGACTTTC. It yields the protein CASSSFPSDRSYSGANVLTF.

This chain uses TRBV5-4 with TRBJ2-5, with D possibly matching TRBD2 (6 bases). Germline V gene sequence: CDR1 SGHNT, CDR2 YYREEE (reference sequence). The V end was cut by 4 bases, the J end by 5 bases, with 18 bases between. The length of the CDR3 is 15 residues. CDR3 loop: CASSPAYVGGETQYF. As DNA, the CDR3 is TGTGCCAGCAGCCCTGCTTACGTTGGGGGGGAGACCCAGTACTTC.

This clone was recorded a few times. The J gene is TRBJ2-1, the V gene TRBV15; TRBD1 aligns across 7 bases. CDR3 length: 13 amino acids. Germline lookup yields CDR1 LNHNV and CDR2 YYDKDF (reference sequence). V dropped 8 bases and J dropped 6; count of bases not matched to a gene: 7. DNA of the CDR3: TGTGCCACCCAAAGGTGGGACAGCAATGAGCAGTTCTTC. It codes for CATQRWDSNEQFF.